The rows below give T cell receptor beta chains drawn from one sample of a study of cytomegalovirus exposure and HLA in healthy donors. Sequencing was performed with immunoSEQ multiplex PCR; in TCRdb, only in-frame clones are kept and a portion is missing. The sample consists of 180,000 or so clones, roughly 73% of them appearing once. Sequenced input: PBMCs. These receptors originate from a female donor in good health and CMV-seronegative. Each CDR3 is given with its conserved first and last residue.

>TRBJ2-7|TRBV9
CASSFTRRGSEQYF
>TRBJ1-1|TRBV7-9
CASSGQGSTEAFF
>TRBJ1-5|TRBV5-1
CASSLIGSGNQPQHF
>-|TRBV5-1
CASSLPTGSGEQYF
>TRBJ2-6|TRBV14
CASSREGGANVLTF
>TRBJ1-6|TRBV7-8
CASGSSYNSPLHF
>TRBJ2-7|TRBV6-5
CASKDRYSYEQYF
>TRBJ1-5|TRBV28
CASSLPRINQPQHF
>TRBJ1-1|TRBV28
CASSFRNTEAFF
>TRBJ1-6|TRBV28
CASTVMPGAPNSPLHF
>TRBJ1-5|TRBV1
CTSSQDLPGHYNQPQHF
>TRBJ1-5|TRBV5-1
CASSLQGYSNQPQHF
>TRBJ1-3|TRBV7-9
CASAAGAGNTIYF
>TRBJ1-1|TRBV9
CASSPYTEMNTEAFF
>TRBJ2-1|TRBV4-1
CASSPGQFYNEQFF
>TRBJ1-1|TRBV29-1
CSVEVRDFSEAFF
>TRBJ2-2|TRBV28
CASSSPGGWTGELFF
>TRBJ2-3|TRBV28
CASTLNGGGDTQYF
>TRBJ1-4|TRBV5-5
CASSFPVLGGNEKLFF
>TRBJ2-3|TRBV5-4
CASSLSRGASTDTQYF
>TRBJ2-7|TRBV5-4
CASSPMTVSSYEQYF
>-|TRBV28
CASSLPEDRGDYEQYF
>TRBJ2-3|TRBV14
CASRSNFGTSRPDTQYF
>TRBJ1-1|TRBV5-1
CASSQGVNTEAFF
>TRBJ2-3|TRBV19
CASSIASGSTDTQYF
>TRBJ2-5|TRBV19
CATRDRELLETQYF
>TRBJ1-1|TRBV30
CAWSSGNSHGAFF
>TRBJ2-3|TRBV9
CASSGRLDTDTQYF
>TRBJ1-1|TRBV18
CASSWGDTEAFF
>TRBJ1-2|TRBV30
CAWSVRPGGYGYTF
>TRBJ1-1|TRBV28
CASTITGDGTEAFF
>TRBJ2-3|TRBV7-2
CASSARTDIFTDTQYF
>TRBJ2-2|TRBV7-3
CASSLPSTGELFF
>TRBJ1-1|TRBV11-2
CASSLGQGWSEAFF
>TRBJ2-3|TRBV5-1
CASSLEGLADTDTQYF
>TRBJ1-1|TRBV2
CASSTGLNTEAFF
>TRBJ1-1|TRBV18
CASSPLKQGGSTEAFF
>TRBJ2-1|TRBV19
CASTGGSGRGPYNEQFF
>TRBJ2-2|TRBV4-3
CASSQDAGTGGPGELFF
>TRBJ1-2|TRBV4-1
CASSQAAPTGPNYGYTF
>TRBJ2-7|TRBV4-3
CASSQWRGTGYEQYF
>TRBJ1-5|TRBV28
CASSLTTGGPTDQPQHF
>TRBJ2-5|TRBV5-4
CASSVASGGRETQYF
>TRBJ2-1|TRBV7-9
CASSLGGGTSGAHNEQFF
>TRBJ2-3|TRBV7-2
CASSSTTSWADTQYF
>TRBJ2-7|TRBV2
CASSSDSWVAYEQYF
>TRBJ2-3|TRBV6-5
CASSKQGDTQYF
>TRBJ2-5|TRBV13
CASSLQGGSSGETQYF
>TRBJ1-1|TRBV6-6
CASSYSIGAGTEAFF
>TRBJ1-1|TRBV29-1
CSVEEGQGATEAFF
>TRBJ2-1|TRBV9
CASTDRLAGEQFF
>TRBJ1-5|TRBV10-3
CAISESGGQVNQPQHF
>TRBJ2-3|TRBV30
CAWSQGGGSDTQYF
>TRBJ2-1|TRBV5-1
CASSGVLAGGNEQFF
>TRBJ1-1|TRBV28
CATHNHPNTEAFF
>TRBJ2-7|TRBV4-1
CASSLGTGTYEQYF
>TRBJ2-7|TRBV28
CASSTGTWGSYEQYF
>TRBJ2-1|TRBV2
CASSLLVGHTYNEQFF
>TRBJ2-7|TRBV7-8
CASSLEGTSSYEQYF
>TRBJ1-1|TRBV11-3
CASRAGLNTEAFF